This T cell receptor (beta chain) originates from a study of OX40 agonist ivuxolimab in advanced cancers. About the investigation overall: The costimulatory receptor OX40 (CD134) was targeted by ivuxolimab, a fully human IgG2 agonistic monoclonal antibody. Intravenous ivuxolimab was administered to patients every 2 weeks at six dose levels: 0.01, 0.1, 0.3, 1.5, 3 and 10 mg/kg. Of the roughly 51 patients in dose escalation, about 19 had hepatocellular carcinoma, approximately 15 had melanoma, 9 had renal cell carcinoma and 9 had head and neck cancer. A male proportion of around 81% and a mean age of roughly 58 years, ranging from about 20 to 80, were recorded for the dose-escalation cohort. Patients were allowed to have had prior anti-PD-1, anti-PD-L1 or anti-CTLA-4 therapy, and approximately 39% of the dose-escalation patients had been treated with checkpoint inhibitors. Partial responses occurred in three dose-escalation patients: two with cutaneous melanoma and one with hepatocellular carcinoma. Peripheral TCRbeta sequencing was intended to test whether TCR sequence diversity was altered and clonal T-cell expansion was caused by ivuxolimab. The monotherapy dose-escalation portion (N of about 50 patients) of the phase I ivuxolimab trial is reported in the paper.

What the study reported, not specific to this receptor: Which antigens the clonally expanded peripheral T cells were specific for was not determined. After ivuxolimab, more expanded clones were found on average in CD8+ T cells than in CD4+ T cells. In the 0.1-3.0 mg/kg groups, partial responders had among the lowest normalized peripheral clonal expansion, particularly in CD8+ T cells. At doses of 0.1 to 3.0 mg/kg, clonal expansion of both CD4+ and CD8+ blood T cells was observed from baseline to week 6. Low levels of normalized T-cell clonal expansion were also seen in some patients who did not respond.

For sequencing of the TCRbeta CDR3 region, genomic DNA was extracted from the sorted cells. The immunoSEQ Assay was used to sequence the TCRbeta CDR3 regions. TCRdb took over this immuneACCESS table, retaining in-frame rearrangements with V and J assigned. Such tables are incomplete; in checked studies, under half of the missing clones stem from an unresolved V gene, and the remainder is unexplained. Recorded for this sample are several thousand clones; 75% to 85% of them occurred a single time. The ten largest account for about 28% of the sample. Looking up the germline V gene yields CDR1 MDHEN and CDR2 SYDVKM. Counted from cysteine to phenylalanine, this CDR3 has 15 amino acids. Only the CDR3 region is kept as DNA, spanning 45 bases read in frame from base 1. V is pared back by 0 bases and J by 1 base, with 7 bases lying between the germline termini. About this clone itself: Its antigen is currently not known. Nothing much larger sits one base from this clone, and base qualities are not available.

Patients with a history of autoimmune disease or receiving systemic immunosuppression were excluded from the trial. Peripheral blood for TCR sequencing was collected from all dose cohorts at baseline, on cycle 4 day 1, and on cycle 7 day 1. Samples were obtained from an open-label, multicenter, first-in-human phase I dose-escalation trial of ivuxolimab. Adults with locally advanced or metastatic melanoma, renal cell, hepatocellular, or head and neck squamous cell carcinoma were enrolled in the trial. Before TCR sequencing, CD4+ T cells and CD8+ T cells were sorted from peripheral blood as separate populations.

Recombination connected TRBV28 to TRBJ2-1; TRBD1 could be the D gene, as 5 bases match. The TCR sequence derives from an adult with an advanced solid tumor such as melanoma, head and neck, liver or kidney cancer. This sample comprised CD4+ or CD8+ T cells sorted from blood, obtained in a trial of the OX40 agonist ivuxolimab. The sequence in DNA is TGTGCCAGCAGTTTATGGGCAGGGTCCTACAATGAGCAGTTCTTC. Translated, this gives CASSLWAGSYNEQFF.